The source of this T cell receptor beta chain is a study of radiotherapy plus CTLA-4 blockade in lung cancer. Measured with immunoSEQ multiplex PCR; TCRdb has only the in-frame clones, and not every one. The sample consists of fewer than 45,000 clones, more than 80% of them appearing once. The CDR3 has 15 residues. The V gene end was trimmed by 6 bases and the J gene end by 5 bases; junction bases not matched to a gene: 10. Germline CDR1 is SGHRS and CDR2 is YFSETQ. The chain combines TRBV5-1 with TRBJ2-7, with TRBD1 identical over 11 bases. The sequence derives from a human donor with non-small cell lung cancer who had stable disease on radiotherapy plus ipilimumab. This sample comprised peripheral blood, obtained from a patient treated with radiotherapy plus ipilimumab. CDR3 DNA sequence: TGCGCCAGCACCCTTAACGGACAGGGGGCTAACGAGCAGTACTTC. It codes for CASTLNGQGANEQYF.